This TCR beta chain was identified during a study of shared clonotypes between healthy human individuals. Study at large: CD8 memory received one plate per donor, CD8 naive two, CD4 memory three and CD4 naive three. General study results and limits: Clonotype sharing among donors was expected to depend on sequencing depth.

Clones were sequenced by immunoSEQ multiplex PCR, and TCRdb holds only the in-frame ones, with some missing. The table records 1.5 million to 2.5 million clones, about 95% of them present only once. CD8 cells classed as naive were CD45RO-negative and positively selected for CCR7, excluding terminally differentiated effector memory CD45RA+ cells. The trim removed 0 bases at V and 1 base at J, leaving 6 bases unmatched. There are 16 residues in the CDR3. CDR1 LGHNA and CDR2 YSLEER come from the germline V gene. For this clone: Its specificity is unknown.

The chain uses TRBV4-3 and TRBJ2-7; 7 bases align to TRBD1. The source material was naive CD8+ T cells sorted from blood. This TCR was recovered from a man aged 18 to 30 in good health. CDR3 nucleotide sequence: TGCGCCAGCAGCCAAGATGTTGGGGACAGTTCCTACGAGCAGTACTTC. As protein: CASSQDVGDSSYEQYF.